This T cell receptor beta chain comes out of a study of blood T cell repertoires in COVID-19. In the original processing: Amplification of reference gene primers was used by the study to estimate nucleated cell counts. Sequenced by immunoSEQ multiplex PCR; TCRdb stores in-frame clones only, minus some. V and J calls and clone size are those listed in that table; D and trimming were worked out from the DNA. Among about 120,000 clones listed, around 89% were seen once. In this sample, this clone turned up once. The CDR3 consists of 14 residues. With 8 bases clipped from V and 4 bases from J, the junction kept 8 bases outside the gene matches. CDR1 is MGHRA, CDR2 YSYEKL, per germline. The Seattle patients, enrolled during active infection, were followed longitudinally.

The receptor's source is a woman aged 55 to 70 with COVID-19, enrolled during active disease. The chain uses TRBV4-1 and TRBJ2-3; the match to TRBD1 covers 8 bases. Source material: peripheral blood. The CDR3 is CASATLRGPDTQYF. As DNA, the CDR3 is TGCGCCAGCGCAACCCTCAGGGGGCCAGATACGCAGTATTTT.